These T cell receptor beta chains were read from a single sample in a study of blood T cells in healthy people across ages. TCRdb itself ran the 5' RACE reads through MiXCR, one entry per CDR3 protein. Of approximately 770,000 distinct CDR3 sequences listed, roughly 60% were seen once; the top ten hold approximately 23%. The specimen sequenced was blood. Source of these receptors: a man aged 25 to 40 in good health. CDR3s include the opening cysteine and the closing phenylalanine or tryptophan. The order of the fields is D gene, V gene, J gene, clone size, CDR3 DNA, CDR3 protein. D genes are given only for firm matches. A row's size may be missing; if present it is once, few, many or a size class.

.	TRBV7-9	TRBJ2-7	once	TGTGCCAGCAGCTTAACCGAGGCCTACGAGCAGTACTTC	CASSLTEAYEQYF
TRBD2	TRBV27	TRBJ2-2	.	TGTGCCAGCAGTACTAGCGGGAGGGTCACCGGGGAGCTGTTTTTT	CASSTSGRVTGELFF
.	TRBV4-1	TRBJ1-2	.	TGCGCCAGCAGCCAAATCGCCCAGGCGGACTATGGCTACACCTTC	CASSQIAQADYGYTF
.	TRBV4-3	TRBJ2-1	few	TGCGCCAGCAGCCAGGGCGGCCCAGGGGATGAGCAGTTCTTC	CASSQGGPGDEQFF
.	TRBV12-3/TRBV12-4	TRBJ2-4	.	TGTGCCAGCAGACCCAGGAGGCAATGGGGCATTCAGTACTTC	CASRPRRQWGIQYF
.	TRBV27	TRBJ2-7	few	TGTGCCAGCAGTTCCCCCCCCTACGAGCAGTACTTC	CASSSPPYEQYF
.	TRBV4-2	TRBJ2-3	few	TGTGCCAGCAGCCAAGTCGGTCCCCTAAAAGATACGCAGTATTTT	CASSQVGPLKDTQYF
.	TRBV7-7	TRBJ2-5	.	TGTGCCAGCAGCTGGGTATGGGAAGAGACCCAGTACTTC	CASSWVWEETQYF
.	TRBV29-1	TRBJ1-5	few	TGCAGCATTGTTACGGGTCTAAATCAGCCCCAGCATTTT	CSIVTGLNQPQHF
.	TRBV6-1	TRBJ2-7	.	TGTGCCAGCAGTGATATCTCAGTCACCGAGCAGTACTTC	CASSDISVTEQYF
TRBD1	TRBV11-1	TRBJ2-1	few	TGTGCCAGCAGCGGAACTCTGAGACAGGGGGGTGAGCAGTTCTTC	CASSGTLRQGGEQFF
.	TRBV28	TRBJ2-7	.	TGTGCCAGCAGTTTCCAAAGAACAATCGGCGAGCAGTACTTC	CASSFQRTIGEQYF
.	TRBV7-2	TRBJ2-7	.	TGTGCCAGCAGCGCCGGTGGGGCTTCCGAGCAGTACTTC	CASSAGGASEQYF
.	TRBV7-2	TRBJ2-7	.	TGTGCCAGCAGCTTAGGACCCAACAATGAGCAGTACTTC	CASSLGPNNEQYF